In its sample, the clone carrying this T cell receptor beta chain was seen once. No antigen is known for it. Relative to the germline gene, one junction end is altered; a read error may explain this. Replicate sorted-subset PCRs were loaded with roughly 200 ng DNA, tens of thousands of T cell genomes. Some clones are missing from TCRdb's copy, which holds only in-frame ones; the method was immunoSEQ multiplex PCR. The table records approximately 650,000 clones, over 95% of them present only once. Germline CDR1 and CDR2: MGHRA and YSYEKL. The length of the CDR3 is 15 residues. This specimen belongs to a study of shared clonotypes between healthy human individuals. General observations from the study: Approximately 4.9% of naive CD4 clonotypes were shared across a few donors. Non-shared clonotypes displayed generation probabilities falling below those of clonotypes present in all four donors.

Terminally differentiated effector memory CD45RA+ cells were excluded from the naive CD8 cells, which were CD45RO-negative and positively selected for CCR7. Sequencing input: naive CD8+ T cells sorted from blood. This TCR was sampled from a woman aged 30 to 39 in good health. The chain has TRBV4-1 and TRBJ2-7; D might be TRBD1 or TRBD2, each matching 5 bases. The chain's CDR3 is CASSEDGGRSYEQYF. For the CDR3, the DNA is TGCGCCAGCAGCGAAGATGGGGGTCGCTCCTACGAGCAGTACTTC.